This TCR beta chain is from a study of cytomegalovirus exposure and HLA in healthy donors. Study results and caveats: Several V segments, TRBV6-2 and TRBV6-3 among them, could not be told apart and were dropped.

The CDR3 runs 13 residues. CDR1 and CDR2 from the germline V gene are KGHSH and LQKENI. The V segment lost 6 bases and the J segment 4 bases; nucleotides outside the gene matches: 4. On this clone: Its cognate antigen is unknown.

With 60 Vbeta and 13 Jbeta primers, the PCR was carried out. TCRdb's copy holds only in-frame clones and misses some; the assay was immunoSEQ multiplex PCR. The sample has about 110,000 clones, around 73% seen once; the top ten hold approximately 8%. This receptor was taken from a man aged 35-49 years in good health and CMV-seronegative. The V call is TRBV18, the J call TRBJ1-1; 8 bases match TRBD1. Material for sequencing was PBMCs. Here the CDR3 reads CASSGTGGTEAFF. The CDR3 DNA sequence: TGTGCCAGCTCCGGGACAGGCGGCACTGAAGCTTTCTTT. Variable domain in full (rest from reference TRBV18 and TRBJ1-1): NAGVMQNPRHLVRRRGQEARLRCSPMKGHSHVYWYRQLPEEGLKFMVYLQKENIIDESGMPKERFSAEFPKEGPSILRIQQVVRGDSAAYFCASSGTGGTEAFFGQGTRLTVV.